This T cell receptor (beta chain) was obtained from a study of control samples from healthy donors and cancer patients. Germline V gene lookup returns CDR1 SGHNT and CDR2 YENEEA. The J segment lost 0 bases and the V segment lost 5 bases, leaving 6 bases of the junction unmatched. The CDR3 is made up of 15 amino acids. Profiled with immunoSEQ multiplex PCR; TCRdb holds only in-frame clones, not every one. The table has about 130,000 clones, 90% seen once. This clone was counted only a few times. The chain combines TRBV11-3 with TRBJ2-7; 8 bases fit TRBD2. The receptor comes from a man between 18 and 35 years old in good health. Sequenced: blood. In nucleotides, the CDR3 is TGTGCCAGCAGCCCCCGGGGGGGCAGCTCCTACGAGCAGTACGTC. It specifies CASSPRGGSSYEQYV.